Listed below are T cell receptor beta chains from one sample, sequenced in a study of CD8+CD57+ T cells in acquired aplastic anemia. TCRdb ran MiXCR on the reads and lists one entry per CDR3 protein. In the table there are approximately 190,000 distinct CDR3 sequences, around 45% of which are singletons. The sequenced sample was sorted CD4+, CD8+, or CD8+CD57+ T cells (not recorded which) from PBMCs. These receptor sequences come from a human donor with aplastic anemia. Both conserved end residues are part of each CDR3. Fields, in order: CDR3 DNA, CDR3 protein, clone size, V gene, D gene, J gene. A D gene is named only where the DNA matches it firmly. Clone size is shown for a subset of rows, as once, few, many or a class of expanded clone.

DNA: TGTGCCACCAGTGGCCTACCGGGACAGGGGGCCGTAGAGACCCAGTACTTC
CDR3: CATSGLPGQGAVETQYF
size: .
V: TRBV24-1
D: TRBD1
J: TRBJ2-5

DNA: TGTGCCAGCACCCTAGGAGGGTACGAGCAGTACTTC
CDR3: CASTLGGYEQYF
size: .
V: TRBV12-3/TRBV12-4
D: .
J: TRBJ2-7

DNA: TGTGCCAGCAGCTTGTTGCTAGCGGGGGACGAGCAGTACTTC
CDR3: CASSLLLAGDEQYF
size: once
V: TRBV5-4
D: TRBD2
J: TRBJ2-7

DNA: TGTGCCAGCAGCATGTACAGGGAAACTGAAGCTTTCTTT
CDR3: CASSMYRETEAFF
size: many
V: TRBV7-2
D: .
J: TRBJ1-1

DNA: TGTGCCAGCGGCTGGGCCGGTGGGACAGGGAGGGTCACAGATACGCAGTATTTT
CDR3: CASGWAGGTGRVTDTQYF
size: .
V: TRBV7-9
D: TRBD1
J: TRBJ2-3

DNA: TGTGCCAGCAGCTTGGCCAATGGCGGTGGGAGGGAGACCCAGTACTTC
CDR3: CASSLANGGGRETQYF
size: .
V: TRBV5-4
D: .
J: TRBJ2-5

DNA: TGCGCCAGCAGTAAAACAGGTACCGGTGAGCAGTTCTTC
CDR3: CASSKTGTGEQFF
size: many
V: TRBV10-1
D: .
J: TRBJ2-1

DNA: TGCAGTGCTCTCATTAGCGTCAGCACAGATACGCAGTATTTT
CDR3: CSALISVSTDTQYF
size: .
V: TRBV20-1
D: .
J: TRBJ2-3

DNA: TGTGCCAGCAGCTTAGCGGCGGAAGCTTTCTTT
CDR3: CASSLAAEAFF
size: .
V: TRBV7-9
D: .
J: TRBJ1-1

DNA: TGCAGTGCTAGGGCTAGCGGGGGGGCAGCAGATACGCAGTATTTT
CDR3: CSARASGGAADTQYF
size: .
V: TRBV20-1
D: TRBD2
J: TRBJ2-3

DNA: TGTGCCATCAGTGAAACCGGGACGGTGAACACTGAAGCTTTCTTT
CDR3: CAISETGTVNTEAFF
size: many
V: TRBV10-3
D: .
J: TRBJ1-1

DNA: TGCGCCAGCAGCTTGGCAGACAGGGCCGGCGCCGGGGAGCTGTTTTTT
CDR3: CASSLADRAGAGELFF
size: many
V: TRBV5-1
D: TRBD1
J: TRBJ2-2

DNA: TGTGCCAGCTCACCACGGGCAGGGGGCACCGGGGAGCTGTTTTTT
CDR3: CASSPRAGGTGELFF
size: .
V: TRBV18
D: TRBD1
J: TRBJ2-2

DNA: TGTGCCAGTAGTAAGGCCCCCAATAATTCACCCCTCCACTTT
CDR3: CASSKAPNNSPLHF
size: .
V: TRBV19
D: .
J: TRBJ1-6

DNA: TGTGCCAGCAGCTTCGGCAGGGGTCAAGAGACCCAGTACTTC
CDR3: CASSFGRGQETQYF
size: .
V: TRBV13
D: .
J: TRBJ2-5

DNA: TGTGCCAGAAAAGGGGGGCTAGCTCTCGCTTTCTTT
CDR3: CARKGGLALAFF
size: .
V: TRBV2
D: .
J: TRBJ1-1

DNA: TGCGCCAGCAGCTTGGAGCAGACCAAAAACATTCAGTACTTC
CDR3: CASSLEQTKNIQYF
size: few
V: TRBV5-1
D: .
J: TRBJ2-4

DNA: TGTGCCAGCAGCCTTAGCGGCAATGAGCAGTCCTTC
CDR3: CASSLSGNEQSF
size: .
V: TRBV7-8
D: .
J: TRBJ2-1

DNA: TGTGCCAGCAGTGAAAGGAGGGGTCGGGCTAACTACAATGAGCAGTTCTTC
CDR3: CASSERRGRANYNEQFF
size: few
V: TRBV25-1
D: .
J: TRBJ2-1